This TCR beta chain came from a study of T cells in Graves' hyperthyroidism and ophthalmopathy. Study results and limitations: Also found in blood were most expanded thyroid clonotypes above 0.001.

The length of the CDR3 is 15 residues. Looked up from germline, CDR1 is SNHLY and CDR2 is FYNNEI. Trimming took off 1 base at V and 4 bases at J, with 11 bases between the two ends. Stable Graves' hyperthyroidism meant no ophthalmopathy progression within 18 months. Comments on this clonotype: Its specificity is not known.

Researchers took RNA transcripts and amplified the TCR beta CDR3 regions from them. When the TCR CDR3 underwent first-round RT-PCR, the HTBI primer set was used. TCRdb redid the calling of the multiplex PCR reads with MiXCR, one entry per CDR3 protein. The data show almost 600,000 distinct CDR3 sequences, 46% seen once. The TCR was taken from a woman between 18 and 29 years old with Graves' hyperthyroidism. Sequenced material: peripheral blood or thyroid tissue (not recorded which). The chain is built from TRBV2 and TRBJ1-5; D is unclear. CDR3 nucleotide sequence: TGTGCCAGCAGTGAAGACATCCAAGGGAATCAGCCCCAGCATTTT. It encodes CASSEDIQGNQPQHF.